The clone carrying this T cell receptor beta chain was recorded at least ten times. Time point meaning: newly diagnosed GD, antithyroid drugs for less than 3 months. PBMCs provided the RNA from which the TCR library was made. Building the TCR beta libraries relied on iRepertoire HTBI primers, and CDR3 regions underwent Arm-PCR. In TCRdb, the multiplex PCR reads were re-called with MiXCR into one record per CDR3 protein. The sample records around 450,000 distinct CDR3 sequences, about 15% being singletons. The CDR3 consists of 16 residues. V dropped 5 bases and J dropped 1 base, with 12 bases sitting between them. The V gene's germline CDR1 is MDHEN and CDR2 SYDVKM. The data originate from a study of regulatory T cells in long-lasting Graves disease. These records were also assigned to another study, of T cells in Graves' hyperthyroidism and ophthalmopathy.

The rearrangement links TRBV28 to TRBJ2-6; D might be TRBD1 (5 bases). The sample here was peripheral blood mononuclear cells (PBMCs), taken at new diagnosis, from a patient treated with antithyroid drugs. This clonotype originated in a woman aged 25 to 39 with Graves disease. This chain's CDR3 is CASSLTRGSGANVLTF. CDR3 coding DNA: TGTGCCAGCAGTCTCACAAGGGGTTCTGGGGCCAACGTCCTGACTTTC.